The 29 T cell receptor beta chains reported below all come from one sample, sequenced in a study of cytomegalovirus exposure and HLA in healthy donors. PCR was performed using 60 Vbeta and 13 Jbeta primers. Here immunoSEQ multiplex PCR was the method, and the copy in TCRdb shows in-frame clones only, minus some. The repertoire consists of roughly 170,000 clones, with roughly 78% occurring once and the leading ten covering 13%. The sample taken for sequencing was PBMCs. The source of these receptors is a woman aged 45-59 years in good health and CMV-seropositive.

Details on this clone: Since no conserved phenylalanine or tryptophan closes the CDR3, a read error is the likely cause. The chain uses TRBV30 and TRBJ1-6; TRBD1 might be the D (6 bases). The germline gives CDR1 GTSNPN, CDR2 SVGIG (reference sequence). This CDR3 contains 13 residues. V was shortened by 4 bases and J by 7 bases, with 11 bases between the two germline ends. CDR3 sequence reads: CAWMGTGNSPLHL. The CDR3 DNA sequence: TGTGCCTGGATGGGAACAGGGAATTCACCCCTCCACCTT.

The rearrangement uses TRBV11-3 and TRBJ2-3; TRBD2 agrees at 9 bases. The CDR3 covers 18 residues. Germline-derived CDR1 and CDR2 are SGHNT and YENEEA. Trimming at V came to 0 bases and at J to 0 bases, leaving 7 bases not matched to a gene. CDR3 coding DNA: TGTGCCAGCAGCTTAGATTATCGTAGCGGGGGAAGCACAGATACGCAGTATTTT. Its protein product is CASSLDYRSGGSTDTQYF. Drawing the rest from reference TRBV11-3 and TRBJ2-3, the complete variable domain is EAGVVQSPRYKIIEKKQPVAFWCNPISGHNTLYWYLQNLGQGPELLIRYENEEAVDDSQLPKDRFSAERLKGVDSTLKIQPAELGDSAVYLCASSLDYRSGGSTDTQYFGPGTRLTVL.

The chain links TRBV27 to TRBJ1-2; 12 bases align to TRBD1. Germline lookup yields CDR1 MNHEY and CDR2 SMNVEV (reference sequence). The CDR3 has 14 amino acids. With 4 bases clipped from V and 8 bases from J, the junction kept 5 bases outside the gene matches. The CDR3 sequence: CASSSGQGAGGYTF. CDR3 DNA: TGTGCCAGCAGTTCGGGACAGGGGGCGGGGGGCTACACCTTC.

This clone was observed many times. This chain connects TRBV11-1 to TRBJ1-6; TRBD1 agrees at 8 bases. The germline CDR1 and CDR2 sequences are SGHAT and FQDESV (reference sequence). The CDR3 has 14 residues. Germline trimming cut 5 bases from V and 5 bases from J; bases unmatched to any gene: 2. The CDR3 here is CASSRTGNNSPLHF. The DNA for the CDR3 is TGTGCCAGCAGCCGGACAGGGAATAATTCACCCCTCCACTTT.

This clone appeared a few times. This chain connects TRBV9 to TRBJ2-3, with D possibly being TRBD1 (5 bases). The CDR3 has 16 amino acids. Germline V lookup: CDR1 SGDLS, CDR2 YYNGEE. V was cut by 0 bases and J by 0 bases, with 11 bases left in between. CDR3 sequence: CASSVAGRESTDTQYF. For the CDR3, the DNA is TGTGCCAGCAGCGTAGCGGGCAGGGAAAGCACAGATACGCAGTATTTT.

V gene TRBV4-1 combines with J gene TRBJ2-7; a possible D gene is TRBD1 (6 bases). Trimming removed 2 bases at V and 2 bases at J, with 22 bases between. Per germline, CDR1 MGHRA and CDR2 YSYEKL. The CDR3 spans 18 residues. The CDR3 region has the DNA TGCGCCAGCAGCCAAATCGGACTCCGGGACAACAGACCCTACGAGCAGTACTTC. Its protein is CASSQIGLRDNRPYEQYF.

The J gene is TRBJ1-1, the V gene TRBV4-1; D is unclear. Germline V gene lookup returns CDR1 MGHRA and CDR2 YSYEKL. The CDR3 consists of 11 residues. V was trimmed by 0 bases and J by 11 bases, leaving 7 bases between them. This CDR3 reads CASSQDWEAFF. Here the CDR3 DNA reads TGCGCCAGCAGCCAAGATTGGGAGGCTTTCTTT.

The rearrangement links TRBV5-1 to TRBJ2-1; perhaps TRBD1 as D (6 bases). Germline loops: CDR1 SGHRS, CDR2 YFSETQ. CDR3 length: 18 amino acids. V lost 1 base, J lost 0 bases, and 17 bases lay in between. CDR3 sequence: CASSLTPLTGSSYNEQFF. The CDR3 DNA reads as TGCGCCAGCAGCTTGACCCCCTTAACAGGGAGCTCCTACAATGAGCAGTTCTTC.

The V call is TRBV5-4, the J call TRBJ2-7; 10 bases fit TRBD1. This CDR3 has 13 amino acids. Germline values: CDR1 SGHNT, CDR2 YYREEE (reference sequence). After removal of 4 bases from V and 4 bases from J, the junction contained 2 bases not matched to a gene. DNA of the CDR3: TGTGCCAGCAGCAGGGACAGGGGTTACGAGCAGTACTTC. Translating it yields CASSRDRGYEQYF. The variable domain in full, with the rest retrieved from reference TRBV5-4 and TRBJ2-7, is ETGVTQSPTHLIKTRGQQVTLRCSSQSGHNTVSWYQQALGQGPQFIFQYYREEENGRGNFPPRFSGLQFPNYSSELNVNALELDDSALYLCASSRDRGYEQYFGPGTRLTVT.

This rearrangement joins TRBV7-6 to TRBJ1-1, with D hard to call. Germline CDR1 and CDR2: SGHVS and FNYEAQ. This CDR3 spans 14 amino acids. V was trimmed by 1 base and J by 8 bases, leaving 14 bases between them. DNA for the CDR3: TGTGCCAGCAGCTTAGAGTATCTGCGGCCCGAAGCTTTCTTT. Amino acids: CASSLEYLRPEAFF.

The chain employs TRBV5-6 and TRBJ1-3; no clear D gene. CDR1 and CDR2 (germline): SGHDT, YYEEEE. Trimming took 4 bases from V and 0 from J, leaving 8 bases between them. This CDR3 spans 14 amino acids. CDR3 coding DNA: TGTGCCAGCAGCGGTACAAGCTCTGGAAACACCATATATTTT. Its translation: CASSGTSSGNTIYF. The whole variable domain, filled in from reference TRBV5-6 and TRBJ1-3, reads DAGVTQSPTHLIKTRGQQVTLRCSPKSGHDTVSWYQQALGQGPQFIFQYYEEEERQRGNFPDRFSGHQFPNYSSELNVNALLLGDSALYLCASSGTSSGNTIYFGEGSWLTVV.

This chain links TRBV5-1 with TRBJ1-1; D not resolved. The CDR3 covers 14 residues. With 5 bases removed from V and 3 bases from J, the gap between germline ends came to 14 bases. The germline V gene has CDR1 SGHRS and CDR2 YFSETQ. In DNA, the CDR3 is TGCGCCAGCAGGAGGGAGCGGGTGGACACTGAAGCTTTCTTT. It encodes CASRRERVDTEAFF.

This chain joins TRBV18 and TRBJ2-7, with 8 bases matching TRBD1. V lost 5 bases, J lost 1 base, and 7 bases stayed unmatched. The CDR3 consists of 15 residues. Germline V gene lookup returns CDR1 KGHSH and CDR2 LQKENI. This chain's CDR3 is CASSEGTGGSYEQYF. The CDR3 DNA sequence: TGTGCCAGCTCAGAAGGGACAGGAGGGTCCTACGAGCAGTACTTC.

CDR3 nucleotides: TGTGCCATCAGTGAGTTTGGGGAGGGAGAGACCCAGTACTTC. Protein product: CAISEFGEGETQYF. The gene calls are TRBV10-3 and TRBJ2-5, with 7 positions matching TRBD2. This CDR3 region has 14 residues. V gave up 1 base and J gave up 4 bases; unmatched junction bases: 3. Germline CDR1 is ENHRY and CDR2 is SYGVKD.

The CDR3 sequence: CASSDIEDTQYF. In nucleotides, the CDR3 is TGCGCCAGCAGTGACATCGAGGATACGCAGTATTTT. The gene calls are TRBV10-2 and TRBJ2-3, with unresolved D. There are 12 residues in the CDR3. Germline loops: CDR1 WSHSY, CDR2 SAAADI. Trimming left V 3 bases short and J 6 bases short, with 7 bases between.

The chain is built from TRBV13 and TRBJ2-7; 13 nucleotides align to TRBD2. Germline V gene sequence: CDR1 PRHDT, CDR2 FYEKMQ (reference sequence). V lost 5 bases to trimming and J lost 0 bases; unmatched junction nucleotides: 13. This CDR3 is built from 19 residues. The CDR3 DNA reads TGTGCCAGCAGCACCCGGACTAGCGGGGGCGCCGTCTTCTCCTACGAGCAGTACTTC. Encoded protein: CASSTRTSGGAVFSYEQYF. Complete variable domain (other parts from reference TRBV13 and TRBJ2-7): AAGVIQSPRHLIKEKRETATLKCYPIPRHDTVYWYQQGPGQDPQFLISFYEKMQSDKGSIPDRFSAQQFSDYHSELNMSSLELGDSALYFCASSTRTSGGAVFSYEQYFGPGTRLTVT.

The chain couples TRBV4-1 to TRBJ2-7; TRBD2 agrees at 7 bases. The germline V gene encodes CDR1 MGHRA and CDR2 YSYEKL. J lost 6 bases, V lost 0 bases, and 17 bases had no gene match. The CDR3 totals 18 residues. The CDR3: CASSQEGPLGGGRGEQYF. For the CDR3, the DNA is TGCGCCAGCAGCCAAGAAGGTCCCCTCGGGGGAGGGCGAGGCGAGCAGTACTTC.

V gene TRBV6-5 combines with J gene TRBJ2-1; 7 nucleotides line up with TRBD1. Looked up from germline, CDR1 is MNHEY and CDR2 is SVGAGI. Unmatched junction bases numbered 1, after V lost 8 bases and J lost 3 bases. The CDR3 loop spans 12 amino acids. CDR3: CASAGGYNEQFF. CDR3 DNA sequence: TGTGCCAGCGCAGGGGGCTACAATGAGCAGTTCTTC.

V and J are TRBV19 and TRBJ2-7, with 9 positions matching TRBD1. V lost 5 bases, J lost 0 bases, and 5 bases stayed unmatched. The CDR3 length is 15 residues. Looked up from germline, CDR1 is LNHDA and CDR2 is SQIVND (reference sequence). The CDR3 sequence is CASSPGTGSSYEQYF. The DNA for the CDR3 is TGTGCCAGTAGTCCGGGGACAGGGAGCTCCTACGAGCAGTACTTC.

The chain carries TRBV29-1 and TRBJ1-2; 7 bases are shared with TRBD1. CDR1 is SQVTM, CDR2 ANQGSEA, per germline. The V and J ends lost 4 bases and 2 bases, in that order; junction bases with no gene match: 4. The CDR3 is 13 residues long. The CDR3 region has the DNA TGCAGCGTTGGTTCGGACAGGAACTATGGCTACACCTTC. It specifies CSVGSDRNYGYTF.

This clone was detected once. The chain has TRBV15 and TRBJ2-7; no reliable D call. CDR3 length equals 13 residues. Germline V CDR1 and CDR2: LNHNV, YYDKDF (reference sequence). Deletions cut 0 bases from V and 3 bases from J, with 6 bases between. This CDR3 is CATSRDPNYEQYF. In DNA form, the CDR3 reads TGTGCCACCAGCAGAGATCCCAACTACGAGCAGTACTTC.

The V call is TRBV6-5, the J call TRBJ1-2; no firm D call. Germline V gene lookup returns CDR1 MNHEY and CDR2 SVGAGI. The CDR3 runs to 15 residues. Trimming removed 6 bases at V and 7 bases at J, with 21 bases between. The CDR3 DNA reads TGTGCCAGCAGACTTGCCGGACGATCTGCGGGTGGCTACACCTTC. Its protein is CASRLAGRSAGGYTF.

CDR3 protein: CASSPGLRAGELFF. The CDR3 bases are TGTGCCAGCAGCCCGGGACTAAGGGCCGGGGAGCTGTTTTTT. V gene TRBV9 combines with J gene TRBJ2-2, with 7 positions matching TRBD2. The CDR3 runs 14 residues. Looked up from germline, CDR1 is SGDLS and CDR2 is YYNGEE. With 4 bases clipped from V and 6 bases from J, the junction kept 6 bases outside the gene matches.

This clone has just a few counts. The V call is TRBV11-2, the J call TRBJ1-1; D is undetermined. The CDR3 is 11 residues long. V was trimmed by 1 base and J by 9 bases, leaving 6 bases between them. Per germline, CDR1 SGHAT and CDR2 FQNNGV. CDR3 nucleotides: TGTGCCAGCAGCTTAGGAGGGAAAGCTTTCTTT. It is translated as CASSLGGKAFF.

This clone was seen just once. The chain combines TRBV5-1 with TRBJ2-2, with 9 bases fitting TRBD1. Germline V gives CDR1 SGHRS, CDR2 YFSETQ. CDR3 length: 15 amino acids. With V trimmed by 4 bases and J by 5 bases, 6 bases remained unmatched. CDR3 DNA sequence: TGCGCCAGCAGCCAACAGGGGGCCGGTACCGGGGAGCTGTTTTTT. This gives the protein CASSQQGAGTGELFF.

This clone has only one observation. The chain couples TRBV5-1 to TRBJ2-2, with TRBD1 matching 8 bases. Germline CDR1 is SGHRS and CDR2 is YFSETQ. The trim removed 0 bases at V and 1 base at J, leaving 2 bases unmatched. This CDR3 contains 16 residues. CDR3 coding DNA: TGCGCCAGCAGCTTGGCCACAGGGGGGAACACCGGGGAGCTGTTTTTT. Its protein is CASSLATGGNTGELFF.

The V call is TRBV9, the J call TRBJ2-4; 9 nucleotides agree with TRBD1. This CDR3 is 14 amino acids long. After removal of 0 bases from V and 9 bases from J, the junction contained 4 bases not matched to a gene. Germline CDR1 and CDR2: SGDLS and YYNGEE. The CDR3 nucleotides are TGTGCCAGCAGCGTAGGGGACAGGGAGGGCATTCAGTACTTC. Protein sequence: CASSVGDREGIQYF.

CDR3 DNA: TGTGCCAGCAGCTTGACGGCAGGTATAAAAAACATTCAGTACTTC. As protein: CASSLTAGIKNIQYF. This rearrangement joins TRBV5-6 to TRBJ2-4, with D unresolved. The V end was cut by 1 base, the J end by 4 bases, with 12 bases between. CDR1 SGHDT and CDR2 YYEEEE come from the germline V gene. The CDR3 sequence is 15 residues long.

The chain couples TRBV9 to TRBJ1-4, with D tentatively TRBD1 (5 bases). The CDR3 covers 15 residues. The germline gives CDR1 SGDLS, CDR2 YYNGEE. The V gene lost 0 bases and the J gene lost 2 bases, with 8 bases spanning the gap. CDR3 region: CASSVEGHTNEKLFF. The CDR3 region has the DNA TGTGCCAGCAGCGTAGAGGGGCACACTAATGAAAAACTGTTTTTT.